Shown below are 12 T cell receptor beta chains from a single sample sequenced in a study of STAT5B mutations in CD4+ large granular lymphocyte leukemia. TCRdb keeps only in-frame clones here, not all; method: immunoSEQ multiplex PCR. In the table there are over 35,000 clones, 65% to 90% of which are singletons. Sequenced: CD4+ T cells from blood buffy coats. These receptors originate from a human donor in good health.

The chain carries TRBV6-5 and TRBJ1-5; 8 bases are shared with TRBD1. The trim removed 6 bases at V and 9 bases at J, leaving 13 bases unmatched. Looked up from germline, CDR1 is MNHEY and CDR2 is SVGAGI. CDR3 size: 15 residues. Here the CDR3 reads CASSIQGGSGRPQHF. In nucleotides, the CDR3 is TGTGCCAGCAGCATACAGGGGGGATCAGGTCGGCCCCAGCATTTT.

The chain has TRBV7-7 and TRBJ1-5; D is possibly TRBD1 (5 bases). The CDR3 has 14 amino acids. From germline, CDR1 is SSHAT and CDR2 FNYEAQ (reference sequence). The V end was cut by 5 bases, the J end by 6 bases, with 14 bases between. CDR3 nucleotide sequence: TGTGCCAGCAGCCCGGGGGAGGGCCCTCAGCCCCAGCATTTT. Translation: CASSPGEGPQPQHF.

The chain uses TRBV7-6 and TRBJ2-7, with 11 nucleotides matching TRBD1. V shed 5 bases, J shed 3 bases, and the junction held 6 bases outside the gene matches. From germline, CDR1 is SGHVS and CDR2 FNYEAQ. The CDR3 covers 15 residues. CDR3 region: CASSQGGTGGYEQYF. The CDR3 DNA follows: TGTGCCAGCAGCCAGGGAGGGACAGGGGGCTACGAGCAGTACTTC.

CDR3 protein: CASRVKGAGEQYF. CDR3 DNA sequence: TGTGCCAGCAGGGTCAAGGGGGCGGGCGAGCAGTACTTC. V is TRBV6-5 and J is TRBJ2-7, with 7 bases aligning to TRBD1. Unmatched junction bases numbered 8, after V lost 6 bases and J lost 6 bases. The CDR3 is made up of 13 amino acids. CDR1 MNHEY and CDR2 SVGAGI come from the germline V gene.

A few counts support this clone. The rearrangement joins TRBV2 to TRBJ1-6; maybe TRBD1 (5 bases). The CDR3 is 13 residues long. Trimming stripped 1 base from V and 10 bases from J, with 8 bases between. The germline gives CDR1 SNHLY, CDR2 FYNNEI. CDR3 residues: CASSEVEGSPLHF. The DNA for the CDR3 is TGTGCCAGCAGTGAAGTCGAGGGGTCACCCCTCCACTTT.

This rearrangement joins TRBV11-2 to TRBJ1-1; D gene ambiguous. V dropped 4 bases and J dropped 3 bases, with 9 bases sitting between them. The CDR3 runs to 13 residues. Germline CDR1 is SGHAT and CDR2 is FQNNGV. CDR3 in DNA: TGTGCCAGCAGCTCGGACGTAGACACTGAAGCTTTCTTT. This translates into CASSSDVDTEAFF.

The chain recombines TRBV30 with TRBJ1-5; D is perhaps TRBD1 (5 bases). Trimming took off 4 bases at V and 3 bases at J, with 10 bases between the two ends. Germline lookup yields CDR1 GTSNPN and CDR2 SVGIG (reference sequence). The CDR3 totals 13 residues. CDR3 sequence: CAWTQGPNQPQHF. The CDR3, as DNA: TGTGCCTGGACTCAGGGCCCCAATCAGCCCCAGCATTTT.

This clone has only one observation. The chain joins TRBV18 to TRBJ2-2, with 10 bases that match TRBD1. The CDR3 covers 16 residues. The junction had 2 bases not matched to a gene; V was cut back by 3 bases and J by 1 base. Germline CDR1 KGHSH, CDR2 LQKENI. CDR3 region: CASSPWDRGNTGELFF. The CDR3 coding sequence is TGTGCCAGCTCACCCTGGGACAGGGGGAACACCGGGGAGCTGTTTTTT. Together with reference TRBV18 and TRBJ2-2, the CDR3 gives the full variable domain: NAGVMQNPRHLVRRRGQEARLRCSPMKGHSHVYWYRQLPEEGLKFMVYLQKENIIDESGMPKERFSAEFPKEGPSILRIQQVVRGDSAAYFCASSPWDRGNTGELFFGEGSRLTVL.

This chain links TRBV10-2 with TRBJ1-2; 10 bases line up with TRBD1. Germline V gene data show CDR1 as WSHSY and CDR2 as SAAADI. The CDR3 runs to 13 residues. The ends lost 4 bases at V and 6 bases at J; junction bases unmatched: 2. The CDR3 DNA reads TGCGCCAGCAGTGCCGGACAGGGGGATGGCTACACCTTC. It is translated as CASSAGQGDGYTF.

This rearrangement joins TRBV18 to TRBJ1-2; perhaps TRBD1 as D (6 bases). The CDR3 spans 14 residues. Trimming removed 2 bases from V and 6 bases from J, with 13 bases in between. The germline CDR1 and CDR2 sequences are KGHSH and LQKENI. The CDR3 sequence: CASSPKTAGDGYTF. The CDR3 DNA reads as TGTGCCAGCTCACCAAAAACCGCAGGGGATGGCTACACCTTC.

V gene TRBV19 combines with J gene TRBJ2-1; the D is unclear. Germline CDR1 is LNHDA and CDR2 is SQIVND (reference sequence). The length of the CDR3 is 15 residues. With 3 bases removed from V and 8 bases from J, the gap between germline ends came to 17 bases. The CDR3 DNA reads TGTGCCAGTAGTATGACAAGGGATATTTGGGATGAGCAGTTCTTC. Protein product: CASSMTRDIWDEQFF.

About this clone itself: Within the sample, other DNA sequences also encode this same CDR3. V and J are TRBV5-1 and TRBJ1-1; D is undetermined. Germline V lookup: CDR1 SGHRS, CDR2 YFSETQ. This CDR3 comprises 14 residues. Trimming removed 0 bases from V and 0 bases from J, with 6 bases in between. The CDR3 DNA sequence: TGCGCCAGCAGCTTGGCTTCGATGAACACTGAAGCTTTCTTT. This sequence encodes CASSLASMNTEAFF.